The 24 T cell receptor beta chains reported below all come from one sample, sequenced in a study of OX40 agonist ivuxolimab in advanced cancers. Repertoires were generated with immunoSEQ multiplex PCR, while TCRdb's copy carries only in-frame clones and drops some. The sample has 55,000 to 65,000 clones, about 90% seen once; the top ten hold about 14%. The specimen was CD4+ or CD8+ T cells sorted from blood, collected in a trial of the OX40 agonist ivuxolimab. The source is an adult with an advanced solid tumor such as melanoma, head and neck, liver or kidney cancer.

The CDR3 DNA reads TGCGCCAGCAGCCAAAACACCGGGGAGCTGTTTTTT. Protein sequence: CASSQNTGELFF. The genes are TRBV5-1 and TRBJ2-2; D remains unclear. Germline V lookup: CDR1 SGHRS, CDR2 YFSETQ. The CDR3 runs 12 residues. The V end lost 4 bases, the J end lost 2 bases, and 3 bases lay between the germline ends.

The gene calls are TRBV14 and TRBJ1-1; D is ambiguous. This CDR3 has 13 residues. CDR1 is SGHDN, CDR2 FVKESK, per germline. The ends were cut back, 0 bases at V and 10 bases at J, with 12 bases in the middle. The CDR3 loop reads CASSQDLRQRAFF. CDR3 coding DNA: TGTGCCAGCAGCCAAGATCTACGTCAGAGAGCTTTCTTT.

This rearrangement joins TRBV18 to TRBJ2-4; 7 bases map to TRBD1. The CDR3 extends over 14 amino acids. Germline V gene lookup returns CDR1 KGHSH and CDR2 LQKENI. J was trimmed by 5 bases and V by 5 bases; bases with no gene match: 6. CDR3 sequence reads: CASSKRDRENIQYF. For the CDR3, the DNA is TGTGCCAGCTCAAAACGTGACAGGGAAAACATTCAGTACTTC.

The gene calls are TRBV9 and TRBJ1-5; no reliable D call. Between the trimmed V and J ends, which lost 0 bases and 0 bases, there was a span of 7 bases. The germline V gene has CDR1 SGDLS and CDR2 YYNGEE. This CDR3 contains 15 residues. CDR3 nucleotides: TGTGCCAGCAGCGTAGAAGGTGATAGCAATCAGCCCCAGCATTTT. As protein: CASSVEGDSNQPQHF. The full variable domain, with the rest looked up from reference TRBV9 and TRBJ1-5, is DSGVTQTPKHLITATGQRVTLRCSPRSGDLSVYWYQQSLDQGLQFLIQYYNGEERAKGNILERFSAQQFPDLHSELNLSSLELGDSALYFCASSVEGDSNQPQHFGDGTRLSIL.

The J gene is TRBJ1-5, the V gene TRBV28; tentatively, D is TRBD1 (5 bases). Germline CDR1 is MDHEN and CDR2 is SYDVKM. Trimming took 3 bases from V and 3 from J, leaving 21 bases between them. The CDR3 runs 18 residues. CDR3: CASSFRLGGGLLNQPQHF. CDR3 coding DNA: TGTGCCAGCAGTTTTAGGTTGGGCGGGGGTCTTCTCAATCAGCCCCAGCATTTT.

This rearrangement joins TRBV2 to TRBJ2-5; perhaps TRBD2 as D (6 bases). V was trimmed by 3 bases and J by 1 base, leaving 9 bases between them. CDR3 length: 14 residues. Germline CDR1 and CDR2: SNHLY and FYNNEI. The CDR3 DNA reads TGTGCCAGCAGTGAGACTAGTTCCCAAGAGACCCAGTACTTC. Protein: CASSETSSQETQYF.

The chain has TRBV7-2 and TRBJ2-7; TRBD1 is a possible D gene (6 bases). The ends were cut back, 5 bases at V and 3 bases at J, with 8 bases in the middle. Germline CDR1 SGHTA, CDR2 FQGNSA. The CDR3 spans 12 residues. CDR3 nucleotides: TGTGCCAGCAGCGCCAGGGGCTACGAGCAGTACTTC. Encoded protein: CASSARGYEQYF. The variable domain in full, completed from reference TRBV7-2 and TRBJ2-7, reads GAGVSQSPSNKVTEKGKDVELRCDPISGHTALYWYRQSLGQGLEFLIYFQGNSAPDKSGLPSDRFSAERTGGSVSTLTIQRTQQEDSAVYLCASSARGYEQYFGPGTRLTVT.

The chain recombines TRBV27 with TRBJ2-6; D gene uncertain. Germline CDR1 MNHEY, CDR2 SMNVEV (reference sequence). There are 14 residues in the CDR3. Trimming cost V 8 bases and J 2 bases, with 10 bases left between them. CDR3 sequence (DNA): TGTGCCAGCGGCTTTCGTGCTGGGGCCAACGTCCTGACTTTC. This encodes CASGFRAGANVLTF. The full variable domain, with the rest looked up from reference TRBV27 and TRBJ2-6, is EAQVTQNPRYLITVTGKKLTVTCSQNMNHEYMSWYRQDPGLGLRQIYYSMNVEVTDKGDVPEGYKVSRKEKRNFPLILESPSPNQTSLYFCASGFRAGANVLTFGAGSRLTVL.

The V call is TRBV2, the J call TRBJ2-5; D is unclear. Germline lookup yields CDR1 SNHLY and CDR2 FYNNEI. The CDR3 totals 13 residues. The V end lost 4 bases, the J end lost 2 bases, and 8 bases lay between the germline ends. The CDR3 coding sequence is TGTGCCAGCAGTGTAGCAGAACAAGAGACCCAGTACTTC. Encoded protein: CASSVAEQETQYF.

The chain has TRBV6-6 and TRBJ2-6, with D possibly being TRBD1 or TRBD2 (5 bases each). The V gene lost 7 bases and the J gene lost 0 bases, with 13 bases spanning the gap. CDR3 length: 16 amino acids. Looked up from germline, CDR1 is MNHNY and CDR2 is SVGAGI (reference sequence). CDR3 loop: CASIGASLSGANVLTF. The CDR3 nucleotides read TGTGCCAGCATCGGGGCTAGTCTCTCTGGGGCCAACGTCCTGACTTTC.

The chain couples TRBV4-3 to TRBJ2-7, with 9 nucleotides matching TRBD1. V trimming: 0 bases; J trimming: 4 bases; junction bases outside the gene matches: 4. The CDR3 is made up of 15 amino acids. The V gene's germline CDR1 is LGHNA and CDR2 YSLEER. CDR3 DNA: TGCGCCAGCAGCCAAGATACAGGGGGCGGATACGAGCAGTACTTC. Translated: CASSQDTGGGYEQYF.

V usage is TRBV7-2 and J usage is TRBJ2-7, with D perhaps matching TRBD1 (5 bases). Trimming took off 1 base at V and 5 bases at J, with 12 bases between the two ends. This CDR3 has 14 amino acids. The V gene's germline CDR1 is SGHTA and CDR2 FQGNSA. The CDR3 sequence is CASSLGLWGNEQYF. CDR3 DNA sequence: TGTGCCAGCAGCTTAGGTCTCTGGGGCAACGAGCAGTACTTC.

This clone was recorded only once. V and J are TRBV18 and TRBJ1-1; 8 bases agree with TRBD1. The V gene end was trimmed by 5 bases and the J gene end by 6 bases; junction bases not matched to a gene: 11. This CDR3 has 15 residues. Germline assignment: CDR1 KGHSH and CDR2 LQKENI. Here the CDR3 DNA reads TGTGCCAGCTCATCGGACAGGGTACCGGTGGCTGAAGCTTTCTTT. Encoded protein: CASSSDRVPVAEAFF.

V usage is TRBV29-1 and J usage is TRBJ1-5; D call uncertain. The germline V and J ends were trimmed by 5 bases and 6 bases, with 14 bases remaining between them. The CDR3 runs to 13 residues. Germline V lookup: CDR1 SQVTM, CDR2 ANQGSEA. Here the CDR3 reads CSVSVSPGQPQHF. DNA of the CDR3: TGCAGCGTTTCGGTCTCCCCGGGTCAGCCCCAGCATTTT.

The J gene is TRBJ2-7, the V gene TRBV7-2; 11 nucleotides align to TRBD2. Germline CDR1 SGHTA, CDR2 FQGNSA. V trimming: 2 bases; J trimming: 5 bases; junction bases outside the gene matches: 5. The CDR3 runs 15 residues. The CDR3 spells CASSLRSGRADEQYF. CDR3 in DNA: TGTGCCAGCAGCTTACGTAGCGGGAGGGCTGACGAGCAGTACTTC.

This chain connects TRBV10-1 to TRBJ2-3; D is ambiguous. The germline CDR1 and CDR2 sequences are WNHNN and SYGVQD (reference sequence). The V end lost 8 bases, the J end lost 2 bases, and 17 bases lay between the germline ends. The CDR3 consists of 15 residues. CDR3 coding DNA: TGCGCCAGCTCCATCCTAGGTCAGATCACAGATACGCAGTATTTT. Protein sequence: CASSILGQITDTQYF.

This chain connects TRBV28 to TRBJ2-7; 9 bases match TRBD2. The germline V gene encodes CDR1 MDHEN and CDR2 SYDVKM. The trim removed 9 bases at V and 0 bases at J, leaving 9 bases unmatched. The CDR3 totals 15 residues. The CDR3: CASQAGGAISYEQYF. The CDR3 region has the DNA TGTGCCAGTCAGGCGGGGGGGGCTATCTCCTACGAGCAGTACTTC.

The rearrangement links TRBV29-1 to TRBJ2-1; the D call may be TRBD1 or TRBD2 (5 bases each). Trimming cost V 5 bases and J 5 bases, with 13 bases left between them. Germline V CDR1 and CDR2: SQVTM, ANQGSEA. The CDR3 extends over 13 amino acids. The CDR3 spells CSVPRDPHNEQFF. For the CDR3, the DNA is TGCAGCGTTCCCCGGGACCCTCACAATGAGCAGTTCTTC.

V gene TRBV18 combines with J gene TRBJ2-3; tentative D call: TRBD2 (5 bases). The CDR3 has 17 residues. Trimming stripped 4 bases from V and 5 bases from J, with 22 bases between. The V gene's germline CDR1 is KGHSH and CDR2 LQKENI. The CDR3 bases are TGTGCCAGCTCACAAGCCTCTAGCATTGGCAAGAAAGATACGCAGTATTTT. It specifies CASSQASSIGKKDTQYF.

This chain uses TRBV6-5 with TRBJ2-5; TRBD2 aligns across 7 bases. CDR1 and CDR2 from the germline V gene are MNHEY and SVGAGI. Germline trimming cut 7 bases from V and 4 bases from J; bases unmatched to any gene: 0. The CDR3 totals 11 residues. The CDR3 is CASTGGETQYF. CDR3 sequence (DNA): TGTGCCAGCACGGGAGGAGAGACCCAGTACTTC.

In the case of this clone: The sample has other DNA sequences that encode this CDR3 too. The CDR3 coding sequence is TGTGCCAGCAGCTTGGGACTAGCGGGAGTTTCAGGGGAGCTGTTTTTT. Residues: CASSLGLAGVSGELFF. J is TRBJ2-2 and V is TRBV7-3; 14 bases are a match to TRBD2. With V trimmed by 3 bases and J by 8 bases, 5 bases remained unmatched. The length of the CDR3 is 16 residues. Germline-derived CDR1 and CDR2 are SGHTA and FQGTGA.

In DNA, the CDR3 is TGTGCCAGCAGCTTGGGCGGGAGGGCCAAACGAGTCGAGCAGTACTTC. Protein sequence: CASSLGGRAKRVEQYF. The V and J genes are TRBV7-2 and TRBJ2-7; 9 nucleotides agree with TRBD2. The germline V gene encodes CDR1 SGHTA and CDR2 FQGNSA. The CDR3 consists of 16 residues. The J segment lost 6 bases and the V segment lost 3 bases, leaving 12 bases of the junction unmatched. The complete variable domain, with remaining parts taken from reference TRBV7-2 and TRBJ2-7, reads GAGVSQSPSNKVTEKGKDVELRCDPISGHTALYWYRQSLGQGLEFLIYFQGNSAPDKSGLPSDRFSAERTGGSVSTLTIQRTQQEDSAVYLCASSLGGRAKRVEQYFGPGTRLTVT.

CDR3 DNA: TGTGCCAGCAGCCCCCAGGGGGCCTGGCTAGGTGGGGCCAACGTCCTGACTTTC. Encoded protein: CASSPQGAWLGGANVLTF. The V and J genes are TRBV7-2 and TRBJ2-6; TRBD1 matches at 8 bases. After removal of 5 bases from V and 3 bases from J, the junction contained 12 bases not matched to a gene. Germline CDR1 is SGHTA and CDR2 is FQGNSA. The CDR3 has 18 amino acids. Full variable domain (missing parts from reference TRBV7-2 and TRBJ2-6): GAGVSQSPSNKVTEKGKDVELRCDPISGHTALYWYRQSLGQGLEFLIYFQGNSAPDKSGLPSDRFSAERTGGSVSTLTIQRTQQEDSAVYLCASSPQGAWLGGANVLTFGAGSRLTVL.

V gene TRBV18 combines with J gene TRBJ2-5; 7 bases are shared with TRBD2. Germline values: CDR1 KGHSH, CDR2 LQKENI. V shed 4 bases, J shed 3 bases, and the junction held 2 bases outside the gene matches. CDR3 length: 13 amino acids. CDR3 protein: CASSQSGEETQYF. CDR3 coding DNA: TGTGCCAGCTCACAAAGCGGGGAAGAGACCCAGTACTTC.